These 5 T cell receptor beta chains came from one sample sequenced in a study of blood T cell repertoires in COVID-19. The protocol was immunoSEQ multiplex PCR, while the TCRdb copy is restricted to in-frame clones and leaves out a portion. The sample lists 200,000 to 250,000 clones, 70% to 90% occurring once. The sequenced material came from peripheral blood. These receptors were collected from a woman aged 18-35 years who had recovered from COVID-19.

In nucleotides, the CDR3 is TGTGCCAGCAGCTTAAGGGTCGCGGGAAACACTTTCACAGATACGCAGTATTTT. Protein product: CASSLRVAGNTFTDTQYF. The V call is TRBV5-5, the J call TRBJ2-3; weak D call: TRBD2 (6 bases). V shed 2 bases and J shed 2 bases, with 21 bases lying between them. From germline, CDR1 is SGHKS and CDR2 YYEKEE (reference sequence). There are 18 residues in the CDR3.

V and J are TRBV11-2 and TRBJ2-5; D gene uncertain. The CDR3 loop spans 13 amino acids. Looked up from germline, CDR1 is SGHAT and CDR2 is FQNNGV. Trimming removed 5 bases at V and 4 bases at J, with 11 bases between. In DNA, the CDR3 is TGTGCCAGCAGCCCTCTTACGGGAGAGACCCAGTACTTC. Protein sequence: CASSPLTGETQYF. The full variable domain, its missing parts supplied by reference TRBV11-2 and TRBJ2-5, is EAGVAQSPRYKIIEKRQSVAFWCNPISGHATLYWYQQILGQGPKLLIQFQNNGVVDDSQLPKDRFSAERLKGVDSTLKIQPAKLEDSAVYLCASSPLTGETQYFGPGTRLLVL.

This rearrangement joins TRBV12-3 or TRBV12-4 to TRBJ2-7, with a possible D match to TRBD2 (5 bases). V lost 3 bases and J 7 bases, leaving 13 bases between the germline ends. The CDR3 is made up of 13 amino acids. For the CDR3, the DNA is TGTGCCAGCAGTTTTCGCGGGCGGTGGGAGCAGTACTTC. This sequence encodes CASSFRGRWEQYF.

J is TRBJ1-1 and V is TRBV6-5; a weak D match, TRBD1 (6 bases). The V end lost 6 bases, the J end lost 3 bases, and 11 bases lay between the germline ends. The CDR3 covers 13 residues. Germline V gives CDR1 MNHEY, CDR2 SVGAGI. CDR3 sequence (DNA): TGTGCCAGCAGGTATCAGGGGTACACTGAAGCTTTCTTT. Its protein product is CASRYQGYTEAFF.

The chain recombines TRBV11-2 with TRBJ2-7; weak D call: TRBD2 (6 bases). Germline CDR1 reads SGHAT; CDR2 reads FQNNGV. The CDR3 loop spans 15 amino acids. Trimming left V 0 bases short and J 3 bases short, with 12 bases between. This CDR3 is CASSLEAVSGYEQYF. The CDR3 DNA reads TGTGCCAGCAGCTTAGAGGCGGTTAGCGGCTACGAGCAGTACTTC.